This entry describes one T cell receptor beta chain. The trim removed 10 bases at V and 2 bases at J, leaving 9 bases unmatched. The CDR3 sequence is 14 residues long. Germline V gene sequence: CDR1 SGHNT, CDR2 YYREEE (reference sequence). Primers: 60 Vbeta forward and 13 Jbeta reverse. Clones were read by immunoSEQ multiplex PCR, and TCRdb kept only the in-frame ones, dropping some. The sample holds fewer than 200,000 clones, approximately 81% seen once. The sample originates from a study of cytomegalovirus exposure and HLA in healthy donors. The TCR sequence derives from a man between 18 and 29 years old in good health and CMV-seropositive. The J gene is TRBJ2-3, the V gene TRBV5-4; 8 nucleotides agree with TRBD2. Sequenced input: PBMCs. The CDR3 coding sequence is TGTGCCGGAACTAGCGGTCCTTTCACAGATACGCAGTATTTT. It yields the protein CAGTSGPFTDTQYF.